The clone carrying this T cell receptor beta chain was picked up many times. Its matching antigen is unknown. These data belong to a study of identical twins' blood T cells. Whole-study findings and limits: Twins reportedly had markedly more similar V usage than unrelated donors, even among out-of-frame TCRbeta clonotypes.

TCR cDNA libraries came from RNA via a modified published protocol. Each CDR3 protein gets one entry after TCRdb re-called the 5' RACE reads with MiXCR. Here the sample spans fewer than 450,000 distinct CDR3 sequences, 28% being singletons. The CDR3 sequence is 16 residues long. Germline-derived CDR1 and CDR2 are MNHEY and SVGAGI. V lost 0 bases, J lost 4 bases, and 15 bases lay in between. This rearrangement joins TRBV6-5 to TRBJ1-2, with D tentatively TRBD1 (6 bases). The specimen sequenced was PBMCs. This sequence originates from a woman aged 18 to 49 in good health. The CDR3 coding sequence is TGTGCCAGCAGTTACTCGGCGGGGGCCGGTAGCTATGGCTACACCTTC. Its protein is CASSYSAGAGSYGYTF.